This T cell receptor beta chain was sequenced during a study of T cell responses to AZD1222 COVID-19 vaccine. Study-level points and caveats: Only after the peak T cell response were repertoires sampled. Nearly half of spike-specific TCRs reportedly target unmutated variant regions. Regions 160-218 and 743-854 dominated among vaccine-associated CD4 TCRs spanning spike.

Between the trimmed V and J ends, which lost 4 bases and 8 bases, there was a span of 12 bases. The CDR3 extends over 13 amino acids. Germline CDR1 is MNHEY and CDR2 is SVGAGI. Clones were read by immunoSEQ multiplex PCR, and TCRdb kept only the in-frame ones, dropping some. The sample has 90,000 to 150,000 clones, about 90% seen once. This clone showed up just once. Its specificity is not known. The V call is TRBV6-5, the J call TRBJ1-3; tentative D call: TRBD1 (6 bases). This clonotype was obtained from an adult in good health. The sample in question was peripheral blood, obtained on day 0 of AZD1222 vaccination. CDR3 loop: CASSLDRGDTIYF. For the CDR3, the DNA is TGTGCCAGCAGTTTGGACAGAGGGGACACCATATATTTT.